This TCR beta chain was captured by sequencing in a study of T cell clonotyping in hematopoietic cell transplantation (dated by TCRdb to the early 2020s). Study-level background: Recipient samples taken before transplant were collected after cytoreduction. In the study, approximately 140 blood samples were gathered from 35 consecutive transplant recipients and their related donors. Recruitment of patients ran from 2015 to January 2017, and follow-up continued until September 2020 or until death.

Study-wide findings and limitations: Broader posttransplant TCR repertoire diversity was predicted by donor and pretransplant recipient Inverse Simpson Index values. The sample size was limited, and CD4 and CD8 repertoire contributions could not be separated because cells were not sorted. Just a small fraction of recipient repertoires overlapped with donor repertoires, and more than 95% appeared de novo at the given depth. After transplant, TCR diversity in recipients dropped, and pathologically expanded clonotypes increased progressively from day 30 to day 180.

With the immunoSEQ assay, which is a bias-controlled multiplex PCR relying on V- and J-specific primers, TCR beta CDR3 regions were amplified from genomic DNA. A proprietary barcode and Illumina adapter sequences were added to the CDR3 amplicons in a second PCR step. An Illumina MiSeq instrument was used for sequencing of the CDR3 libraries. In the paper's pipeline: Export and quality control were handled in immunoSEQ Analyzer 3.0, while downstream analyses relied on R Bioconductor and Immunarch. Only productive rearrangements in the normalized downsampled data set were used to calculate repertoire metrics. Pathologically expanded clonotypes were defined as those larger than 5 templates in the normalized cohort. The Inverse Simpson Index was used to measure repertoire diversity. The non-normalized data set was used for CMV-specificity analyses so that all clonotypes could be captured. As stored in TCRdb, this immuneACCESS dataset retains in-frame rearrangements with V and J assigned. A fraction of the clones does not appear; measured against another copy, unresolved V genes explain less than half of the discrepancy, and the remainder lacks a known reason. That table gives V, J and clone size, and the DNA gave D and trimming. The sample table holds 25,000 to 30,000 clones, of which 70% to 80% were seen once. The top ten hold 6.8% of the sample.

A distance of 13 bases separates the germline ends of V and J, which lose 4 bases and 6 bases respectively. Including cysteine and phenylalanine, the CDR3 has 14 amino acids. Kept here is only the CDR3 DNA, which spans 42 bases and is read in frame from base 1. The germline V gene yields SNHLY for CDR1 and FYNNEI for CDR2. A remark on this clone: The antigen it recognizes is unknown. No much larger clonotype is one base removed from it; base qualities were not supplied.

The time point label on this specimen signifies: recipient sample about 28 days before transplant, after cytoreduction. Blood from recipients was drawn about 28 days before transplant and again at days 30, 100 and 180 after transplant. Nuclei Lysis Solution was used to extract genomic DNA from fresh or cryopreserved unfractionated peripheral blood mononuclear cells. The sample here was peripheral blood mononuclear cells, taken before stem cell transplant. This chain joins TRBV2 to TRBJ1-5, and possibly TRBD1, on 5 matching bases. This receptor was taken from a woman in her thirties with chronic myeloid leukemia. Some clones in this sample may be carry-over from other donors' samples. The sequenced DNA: TGTGCCAGCAGTGGTTCGGGGGGGAGTCAGCCCCAGCATTTT. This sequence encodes CASSGSGGSQPQHF.